These 27 T cell receptor beta chains share one sample of origin, sequenced in a study of blood T cell repertoires in COVID-19. Using immunoSEQ multiplex PCR, the repertoire was profiled, and TCRdb retains in-frame clones only, with some absent. The repertoire holds 100,000 to 120,000 clones, over 70% seen once, with around 1.5% in the top ten. The sample consisted of peripheral blood. Every receptor here comes from a man in his fifties or sixties with acute or convalescent COVID-19.

The chain employs TRBV11-2 and TRBJ2-5, with D hard to call. Trimming left V 0 bases short and J 2 bases short, with 7 bases between. CDR3 length equals 14 residues. Germline V lookup: CDR1 SGHAT, CDR2 FQNNGV. The CDR3 sequence is CASSLDVLQETQYF. CDR3 sequence (DNA): TGTGCCAGCAGCTTAGATGTCTTACAAGAGACCCAGTACTTC.

The V and J genes are TRBV7-8 and TRBJ1-2; no reliable D call. The CDR3 contains 15 residues. V was cut by 1 base and J by 4 bases, with 13 bases left in between. In germline, CDR1 is SGHVS, CDR2 FQNEAQ. CDR3 sequence (DNA): TGTGCCAGCAGCTTAGGAGGTTCCAATAGCTATGGCTACACCTTC. This sequence encodes CASSLGGSNSYGYTF.

The gene calls are TRBV27 and TRBJ1-2; D is possibly TRBD1 (6 bases). Germline assignment: CDR1 MNHEY and CDR2 SMNVEV (reference sequence). This CDR3 contains 16 residues. Trimming took 0 bases from V and 4 from J, leaving 15 bases between them. The CDR3 DNA sequence: TGTGCCAGCAGTTTATCGATAGAGGGACACGGCTATGGCTACACCTTC. It is translated as CASSLSIEGHGYGYTF.

The chain combines TRBV3-1 (or the pseudogene TRBV3-2) with TRBJ2-3; D may be TRBD2 (5 bases). The CDR3 is 11 amino acids. Germline V gene lookup returns CDR1 LGHDT and CDR2 YNNKEL (reference sequence). V lost 5 bases and J lost 8, with 8 bases in between. The chain's CDR3 is CASSSRGTQYF. In DNA form, the CDR3 reads TGTGCCAGCAGCTCTCGGGGTACGCAGTATTTT.

The chain joins TRBV10-3 to TRBJ1-5; 9 bases match TRBD1. Trimming at V came to 10 bases and at J to 2 bases, leaving 9 bases not matched to a gene. CDR1 and CDR2 (germline): ENHRY, SYGVKD. The CDR3 covers 15 residues. The CDR3: CATHSGQGGNQPQHF. The CDR3 DNA reads as TGTGCCACACATTCGGGACAGGGTGGCAATCAGCCCCAGCATTTT.

This chain joins TRBV5-6 and TRBJ2-6; D ambiguous. Trimming took off 4 bases at V and 0 bases at J, with 11 bases between the two ends. In germline, CDR1 is SGHDT, CDR2 YYEEEE. The CDR3 has 16 amino acids. CDR3 DNA: TGTGCCAGCAGCCCGAGACAATTCTCTGGGGCCAACGTCCTGACTTTC. It specifies CASSPRQFSGANVLTF.

The chain couples TRBV5-6 to TRBJ1-5, with 10 bases aligning to TRBD1. The trim removed 4 bases at V and 4 bases at J, leaving 5 bases unmatched. This CDR3 is 15 amino acids long. Germline CDR1 is SGHDT and CDR2 is YYEEEE. CDR3 residues: CASSPGQGRNQPQHF. CDR3 nucleotide sequence: TGTGCCAGCAGCCCGGGACAGGGGAGGAATCAGCCCCAGCATTTT.

This chain connects TRBV5-4 to TRBJ2-3, with D possibly matching TRBD2 (6 bases). The V and J ends lost 3 bases and 8 bases respectively, with 16 bases between them. Germline V gives CDR1 SGHNT, CDR2 YYREEE (reference sequence). The length of the CDR3 is 14 residues. The CDR3 bases are TGTGCCAGCAGCTCACAGACTAGTGGGGGTACGCAGTATTTT. Translating gives CASSSQTSGGTQYF.

The chain links TRBV5-1 to TRBJ2-3; 8 bases are a match to TRBD2. This CDR3 region has 14 residues. Unmatched junction bases numbered 4, after V lost 5 bases and J lost 2 bases. Per germline, CDR1 SGHRS and CDR2 YFSETQ. CDR3 loop: CASSVAGITDTQYF. Here the CDR3 DNA reads TGCGCCAGCAGTGTAGCGGGGATCACAGATACGCAGTATTTT.

V gene TRBV6-4 combines with J gene TRBJ1-1, with a weak D call TRBD1 (6 bases). Per germline, CDR1 MRHNA and CDR2 SNTAGT. Trimming pared 7 bases from V and 4 bases from J, leaving 13 bases between. The CDR3 has 13 amino acids. CDR3 DNA sequence: TGTGCCAGCACTACGGCGGGGGCCACTGAAGCTTTCTTT. Translated: CASTTAGATEAFF.

V is TRBV10-3 and J is TRBJ1-2; TRBD1 matches 9 bases. CDR1 and CDR2 (germline): ENHRY, SYGVKD. This CDR3 comprises 15 residues. The V segment lost 2 bases and the J segment 5 bases; nucleotides outside the gene matches: 6. In nucleotides, the CDR3 is TGTGCCATCAGTGAGAATGACAGGGGGACTTATGGCTACACCTTC. This codes for CAISENDRGTYGYTF.

The rearrangement links TRBV5-1 to TRBJ2-1; TRBD2 aligns across 10 bases. This CDR3 comprises 15 residues. V dropped 0 bases and J dropped 5; count of bases not matched to a gene: 2. The germline gives CDR1 SGHRS, CDR2 YFSETQ. The CDR3 DNA is TGCGCCAGCAGCTTGGTAGCGGGGGGAAACAATGAGCAGTTCTTC. Amino acid sequence: CASSLVAGGNNEQFF.

V and J are TRBV6-6 and TRBJ1-5; D ambiguous. V dropped 4 bases and J dropped 5 bases, with 6 bases sitting between them. This CDR3 comprises 12 residues. Germline loops: CDR1 MNHNY, CDR2 SVGAGI (reference sequence). The CDR3, as DNA: TGTGCCAGCAGTTTCGTCTATCAGCCCCAGCATTTT. Its translation is CASSFVYQPQHF.

The gene calls are TRBV2 and TRBJ1-4, with 7 positions matching TRBD1. The length of the CDR3 is 14 residues. V lost 2 bases to trimming and J lost 8 bases; unmatched junction nucleotides: 5. Germline assignment: CDR1 SNHLY and CDR2 FYNNEI. CDR3 sequence (DNA): TGTGCCAGCAGTGAAACAGGGGTAGAGGAAAAACTGTTTTTT. It is translated as CASSETGVEEKLFF.

J is TRBJ1-4 and V is TRBV7-3; D remains unclear. V gave up 6 bases and J gave up 8 bases, with 10 bases separating them. The CDR3 extends over 12 amino acids. Germline V lookup: CDR1 SGHTA, CDR2 FQGTGA. Here the CDR3 reads CASRGRGEKLFF. The CDR3 region has the DNA TGTGCCAGCAGAGGGCGCGGGGAAAAACTGTTTTTT.

The chain is built from TRBV19 and TRBJ2-3, with a weak D call TRBD2 (6 bases). Germline loops: CDR1 LNHDA, CDR2 SQIVND (reference sequence). Trimming took off 3 bases at V and 5 bases at J, with 12 bases between the two ends. The CDR3 loop spans 14 amino acids. As DNA, the CDR3 is TGTGCCAGTAGTATTAGCCAGGGAGGAGATACGCAGTATTTT. Protein sequence: CASSISQGGDTQYF.

The rearrangement uses TRBV2 and TRBJ2-3; D is possibly TRBD1 (6 bases). Germline CDR1 reads SNHLY; CDR2 reads FYNNEI. This CDR3 has 15 amino acids. Trimming removed 6 bases at V and 1 base at J, with 14 bases between. The CDR3 region is CASRRTDTRTDTQYF. CDR3 sequence (DNA): TGTGCCAGCAGGCGGACAGACACCCGCACAGATACGCAGTATTTT.

The chain uses TRBV7-6 and TRBJ1-2; possible D gene TRBD1, 6 bases. Germline V CDR1 and CDR2: SGHVS, FNYEAQ. The CDR3 covers 13 residues. Trimming shortened V by 1 base and J by 5 bases, and 8 bases separated the two germline ends. The CDR3 sequence is CASSLEQGYGYTF. The CDR3 region has the DNA TGTGCCAGCAGCTTAGAACAGGGATATGGCTACACCTTC.

This clone was seen once. The chain links TRBV6-5 to TRBJ2-2; maybe TRBD2 (7 bases). Trimming stripped 6 bases from V and 1 base from J, with 12 bases between. CDR1 is MNHEY and CDR2 is SVGAGI in the germline V gene. The CDR3 length is 15 residues. The CDR3 spells CASRRRGGNTGELFF. DNA for the CDR3: TGTGCCAGCAGGCGGAGGGGGGGGAACACCGGGGAGCTGTTTTTT.

This rearrangement joins TRBV6-1 to TRBJ1-2; unclear D gene. Germline CDR1 MNHNS, CDR2 SASEGT. The CDR3 length is 12 residues. Trimming pared 2 bases from V and 7 bases from J, leaving 8 bases between. In DNA, the CDR3 is TGTGCCAGCAGTGAAAAGGGAGGTGGCTACACCTTC. Its translation: CASSEKGGGYTF.

This chain links TRBV6-6 with TRBJ1-5, with 8 nucleotides matching TRBD1. CDR1 MNHNY and CDR2 SVGAGI come from the germline V gene (reference sequence). The trim removed 0 bases at V and 2 bases at J, leaving 3 bases unmatched. The CDR3 sequence is 16 residues long. DNA for the CDR3: TGTGCCAGCAGTTACTCGAAACAGGGGGGCAATCAGCCCCAGCATTTT. This encodes CASSYSKQGGNQPQHF.

This sequence joins TRBV11-3 and TRBJ1-6, with TRBD1 identical over 7 bases. This CDR3 spans 14 amino acids. The germline gives CDR1 SGHNT, CDR2 YENEEA. The trim removed 5 bases at V and 6 bases at J, leaving 4 bases unmatched. The CDR3 DNA reads TGTGCCAGCAGCCTGGGACAGACTAATTCACCCCTCCACTTT. This translates into CASSLGQTNSPLHF.

The V and J genes are TRBV4-1 and TRBJ2-5; 9 bases are shared with TRBD2. With 1 base clipped from V and 5 bases from J, the junction kept 5 bases outside the gene matches. CDR1 and CDR2 from the germline V gene are MGHRA and YSYEKL. The CDR3 is 15 residues long. This CDR3 is CASSQVVGLAETQYF. CDR3 nucleotide sequence: TGCGCCAGCAGCCAAGTCGTGGGACTAGCTGAGACCCAGTACTTC.

The chain couples TRBV5-1 to TRBJ1-5, with D tentatively TRBD1 (5 bases). CDR3 length: 15 residues. Trimming removed 0 bases from V and 2 bases from J, with 9 bases in between. Germline lookup yields CDR1 SGHRS and CDR2 YFSETQ. CDR3 sequence reads: CASSLGGEGNQPQHF. In DNA form, the CDR3 reads TGCGCCAGCAGCTTGGGAGGGGAGGGCAATCAGCCCCAGCATTTT.

The chain has TRBV19 and TRBJ1-6, with D possibly TRBD1 on 5 matching bases. The V end lost 6 bases, the J end lost 7 bases, and 13 bases lay between the germline ends. Germline-derived CDR1 and CDR2 are LNHDA and SQIVND (reference sequence). CDR3 length: 14 amino acids. The CDR3 region is CASRMQGINSPLHF. For the CDR3, the DNA is TGTGCCAGTAGGATGCAGGGTATCAATTCACCCCTCCACTTT.

The chain carries TRBV6-5 and TRBJ1-6; D not resolved. From germline, CDR1 is MNHEY and CDR2 SVGAGI. Trimming took 7 bases from V and 7 from J, leaving 14 bases between them. The CDR3 has 14 residues. The CDR3 bases are TGTGCCAGCATAGAAACGGAGGGAAATTCACCCCTCCACTTT. This codes for CASIETEGNSPLHF.

The rearrangement uses TRBV5-1 and TRBJ1-1, with D possibly matching TRBD1 (5 bases). Trimming left V 1 base short and J 1 base short, with 14 bases between. Germline V CDR1 and CDR2: SGHRS, YFSETQ. This CDR3 contains 16 residues. CDR3 nucleotide sequence: TGCGCCAGCAGCTTGTTTCAAAGGGGAACGAACACTGAAGCTTTCTTT. Protein product: CASSLFQRGTNTEAFF. The whole variable domain, remainder taken from reference TRBV5-1 and TRBJ1-1, is KAGVTQTPRYLIKTRGQQVTLSCSPISGHRSVSWYQQTPGQGLQFLFEYFSETQRNKGNFPGRFSGRQFSNSRSEMNVSTLELGDSALYLCASSLFQRGTNTEAFFGQGTRLTVV.